This T cell receptor beta chain was sequenced during a study of CD8 T cells in ankylosing spondylitis. Study-wide results and caveats: Seemingly distinctive of ankylosing spondylitis blood was a TCR beta motif formed by eight highly homologous variants.

This clonotype was detected many times. Its specificity is unknown. Generation of TCR beta libraries employed quantitative 5'-RACE incorporating molecular barcodes. TCRdb analysed the 5' RACE reads with MiXCR anew, one entry per CDR3 protein. This sample has 450,000 to 550,000 distinct CDR3 sequences, with approximately 5.3% found just once. J lost 3 bases, V lost 5 bases, and 4 bases had no gene match. In germline, CDR1 is DFQATT, CDR2 SNEGSKA (reference sequence). CDR3 length: 13 amino acids. The TCR was taken from a male donor with ankylosing spondylitis. Material: blood, either unsorted or a sorted T cell fraction (not recorded which). This rearrangement joins TRBV20-1 to TRBJ2-7; TRBD2 matches 10 bases. In DNA form, the CDR3 reads TGCAGTGCTGGGACTAGCGTCAACTACGAGCAGTACTTC. Translated: CSAGTSVNYEQYF.